This T cell receptor (beta chain) was identified in a study of blood T cells in healthy people across ages. On the study more broadly: Per every two T cells, about one barcoded beta molecule was captured by template switching. Study-level results: Greater diversity and more naive CD4+ cells were seen in long-lived donors than in aged donors.

Note on this clonotype: Its target is not known.

A second PCR of 7 to 11 cycles used a sample-barcoded 5' primer and a J-beta primer mix. The yield of each sample was at least 2.5 million CDR3-containing paired-end reads. TCRdb reprocessed the 5' RACE reads via MiXCR and lists one record per CDR3 protein. The sample lists about 680,000 distinct CDR3 sequences; about half were seen once. Trimming took off 10 bases at V and 0 bases at J, with 16 bases between the two ends. The CDR3 is 15 amino acids. CDR1 is SGHAT, CDR2 FQNNGV, per germline. The source of this sequence is a woman aged 55 to 70 in good health. The chain couples TRBV11-2 to TRBJ2-1; D call uncertain. The sequenced sample was blood. CDR3 protein: CATSFRWGSYNEQFF. The CDR3 coding sequence is TGTGCCACCTCCTTTCGGTGGGGCTCCTACAATGAGCAGTTCTTC.